This T cell receptor (beta chain) was captured by sequencing in a study of response to subunit inactivated influenza vaccine. V was clipped by 8 bases and J by 1 base, with 14 bases between them. The germline V gene encodes CDR1 SQVTM and CDR2 ANQGSEA. The CDR3 is made up of 13 amino acids. From the RT-PCR reads, TCRdb called clonotypes with MiXCR, one entry per CDR3 protein. The data contain 650,000 to 800,000 distinct CDR3 sequences, around 14% of them seen just once; the ten biggest clones take up 5.5% to 7%. This clonotype was sampled from a man aged 50 to 60 who received an inactivated influenza vaccine. The chain links TRBV29-1 to TRBJ2-5, with TRBD1 as a possible D gene (5 bases). Specimen: PBMCs from blood, collected about 14 days before vaccination. The CDR3 coding sequence is TGCAGCCATTCTACAGGATTCCAAGAGACCCAGTACTTC. Translated: CSHSTGFQETQYF.